This TCR beta chain was captured by sequencing in a study of healthy donors' naive CD4 and CD8 T cells. Study results and limitations: Positive CDR3 charge linked to CD4+ cells, negative to CD8+ cells. Naive CD4+ and CD8+ cells reportedly differed in usage of most V and J genes. Roughly an eighth of CD4/CD8 propensity variance appeared explained by V, J and CDR3 charge.

V gave up 7 bases and J gave up 2 bases; unmatched junction bases: 7. The CDR3 is made up of 13 amino acids. Germline V gives CDR1 SQVTM, CDR2 ANQGSEA. With regard to this clonotype: The antigen remains undetermined.

A linear amplification protocol produced the TCR libraries from around 510 ng of total RNA. TCRdb recomputed calls from the reads with MiXCR, one row per CDR3 protein. The sample lists roughly 200,000 distinct CDR3 sequences, 65% to 75% occurring once. The chain employs TRBV29-1 and TRBJ1-1; 7 bases are a match to TRBD1. The receptor comes from a pool of human donors in good health; the sample pools cells from several healthy donors. The material sequenced was naive CD4+ and CD8+ T cells sorted from blood, pooled from several donors. The chain's CDR3 is CSGSRGPNTEAFF. CDR3 coding DNA: TGCAGCGGGAGTAGGGGGCCTAACACTGAAGCTTTCTTT.